The present entry profiles one TCR beta chain with its context. Its cognate antigen is unknown. Time point described: week 23, last vaccination. With topical imiquimod, each dose of the vaccine consisted of 300 ug of mutant IDH1 20-mer peptide. V shed 2 bases and J shed 5 bases, with 22 bases lying between them. Per germline, CDR1 GTSNPN and CDR2 SVGIG (reference sequence). There are 17 residues in the CDR3. Assay used: immunoSEQ multiplex PCR; TCRdb lists only in-frame clones, some missing. The sample holds approximately 82,000 clones, 85% seen once. The sample is drawn from a study of a mutant IDH1 vaccine in newly diagnosed glioma. On the study more broadly: In weeks 1, 3, 5, 7, 11, 15, 19 and 23, patients were immunized, eight times in all. A roughly 60% male, about 38% female split and a mean age of about 43 years characterized treated patients. The earlier regimen, radiotherapy, temozolomide, or both, was most often both.

The source material was PBMCs, sampled from a glioma patient whose treatment included an IDH1 peptide vaccine. The receptor comes from a young man with glioma. Some clones in this sample may be carry-over from other donors' samples. The chain couples TRBV30 to TRBJ2-4, with D perhaps TRBD2 (6 bases). The CDR3 DNA reads as TGTGCCTGGAGTAGGTCCCAGGGTAACACGGGGGAAAACATTCAGTACTTC. Protein product: CAWSRSQGNTGENIQYF. The entire variable domain, with the rest obtained from reference TRBV30 and TRBJ2-4, is as follows: SQTIHQWPATLVQPVGSPLSLECTVEGTSNPNLYWYRQAAGRGLQLLFYSVGIGQISSEVPQNLSASRPQDRQFILSSKKLLLSDSGFYLCAWSRSQGNTGENIQYFGAGTRLSVL.